A selection of T cell receptor beta chains follows, all from one sample in a study of blood T cell repertoires in COVID-19. The method was immunoSEQ multiplex PCR; TCRdb's version includes in-frame clones alone and lacks a portion of them. The sample holds roughly 80,000 clones, more than 70% seen once. Sequences were obtained from peripheral blood. The receptors were gathered from a man between 65 and 85 years old with active or convalescent COVID-19. Each CDR3 is given with its conserved first and last residue. Each record gives: V gene, clone size, D gene, J gene, CDR3 DNA, CDR3 protein. A D gene is named only where the DNA matches it firmly. Clone sizes are given selectively: once, few, many, or a class where the clone is expanded.

>TRBV4-1|NA|NA|TRBJ2-5
TGCGCCAGCAGCCGAACATCACGGGGGAACCAAGAGACCCAGTACTTC
CASSRTSRGNQETQYF
>TRBV19|NA|TRBD2|TRBJ2-3
TGTGCCACCGTAGCGGGGAACACAGATACGCAGTATTTT
CATVAGNTDTQYF
>TRBV5-6|NA|TRBD1|TRBJ2-3
TGTGCCAGCAGCACGACAGGGGGCGGGGGTACGCAGTATTTT
CASSTTGGGGTQYF
>TRBV4-1|few|NA|TRBJ1-6
TGCGCCAGCAGCCAAGTAGGCAGGGGTGGGTCACCCCTCCACTTT
CASSQVGRGGSPLHF
>TRBV20-1|NA|NA|TRBJ2-1
TGCAGTGCTAGTACTGGGGGCCCCTACAATGAGCAGTTCTTC
CSASTGGPYNEQFF
>TRBV3-1/TRBV3-2|NA|TRBD1|TRBJ1-2
TGTGCCAGCAGCCAAGTAGACAGGGGAAGGGGCTACACCTTC
CASSQVDRGRGYTF
>TRBV5-1|few|TRBD1|TRBJ1-2
TGCGCCAGCAGCCCCGGACAGGGAATCGACTATGGCTACACCTTC
CASSPGQGIDYGYTF
>TRBV10-3|NA|NA|TRBJ2-7
TGTGCCATCAGTGAGGGGAGTTCCAGCTCCTACGAGCAGTACTTC
CAISEGSSSSYEQYF
>TRBV6-6|NA|TRBD2|TRBJ2-7
TGTGCCAGCGAATTAGCGGGCTCCTACGAGCAGTACTTC
CASELAGSYEQYF
>TRBV19|NA|TRBD1|TRBJ1-4
TGTGCCAGTAGTAGAGGGGACAGCCTTACCCTCAATGAAAAACTGTTTTTT
CASSRGDSLTLNEKLFF
>TRBV10-3|NA|NA|TRBJ1-1
TGTGCCATCAGTCAACAGGGTTTGTCTTTCTTT
CAISQQGLSFF
>TRBV6-6|few|NA|TRBJ2-2
TGTGCCAGCAGTCGAAGCTACCCGCCGAACACCGGGGAGCTGTTTTTT
CASSRSYPPNTGELFF
>TRBV2|once|NA|TRBJ2-5
TGTGCCAGCAGAGCAACAGGGTTCCAAGAGACCCAGTACTTC
CASRATGFQETQYF
>TRBV5-1|NA|NA|TRBJ2-7
TGCGCCAGCAGCTTGGCTTATGCCGGGGACGAGCAGTACTTC
CASSLAYAGDEQYF